This section outlines one TCR beta chain sequence together with its context. Losses at the gene ends were 4 bases for V and 5 bases for J; bases not matched to a gene: 14. Germline lookup yields CDR1 SGHRS and CDR2 YFSETQ. CDR3 length equals 16 residues. The record originates from a study of blood T cell repertoires in COVID-19. Turning to the study itself: Specimens from acute and convalescent COVID-19 originated in the United States, Italy and Spain. T cells, B-cell-depleted T cells, or PBMCs provided the cDNA or gDNA that served as material.

Original data processing: Amplification of reference gene primers was used by the study to estimate nucleated cell counts. Clones were sequenced by immunoSEQ multiplex PCR, and TCRdb holds only the in-frame ones, with some missing. The DNA was the basis for D and trimming; V, J and clone size are from that table. The top ten clones hold approximately 1.5% of a sample with 130,000 or so clones, more than 70% of them seen once. This chain links TRBV5-1 with TRBJ2-5; 7 nucleotides match TRBD1. The source is a human donor in a cohort sampled during active COVID-19. Sequences were obtained from peripheral blood. Written as DNA, the CDR3 is TGCGCCAGCAGCAAAGGGACAGCCCCAAGGGGGGAGACCCAGTACTTC. Encoded protein: CASSKGTAPRGETQYF. The complete variable domain, with remaining parts taken from reference TRBV5-1 and TRBJ2-5, reads KAGVTQTPRYLIKTRGQQVTLSCSPISGHRSVSWYQQTPGQGLQFLFEYFSETQRNKGNFPGRFSGRQFSNSRSEMNVSTLELGDSALYLCASSKGTAPRGETQYFGPGTRLLVL.